The 17 T cell receptor beta chains given below trace back to one sample, sequenced in a study of shared clonotypes between healthy human individuals. Using immunoSEQ multiplex PCR, the repertoire was profiled, and TCRdb retains in-frame clones only, with some absent. The table lists some 2,400,000 clones, around 95% of them singletons. Sequencing input: naive CD4+ T cells sorted from blood. Noted subset: CD45RA+ positively selected. The receptors were sampled from a man between 18 and 35 years old in good health.

The chain recombines TRBV6-5 with TRBJ1-1, with a possible D match to TRBD1 (6 bases). This CDR3 region has 13 residues. V dropped 5 bases and J dropped 10 bases, with 17 bases sitting between them. Germline V gene data show CDR1 as MNHEY and CDR2 as SVGAGI. CDR3 nucleotides: TGTGCCAGCAGTCTTCCCTCCGGACAGACAGCTTTCTTT. Protein product: CASSLPSGQTAFF.

The chain carries TRBV19 and TRBJ1-5; 12 bases line up with TRBD1. V was pared by 4 bases and J by 6 bases, with 4 bases of the junction left unmatched. The CDR3 has 15 amino acids. Germline V CDR1 and CDR2: LNHDA, SQIVND (reference sequence). The CDR3 DNA reads TGTGCCAGTAGTAGGGGACAGGGGGCAAGTCAGCCCCAGCATTTT. It codes for CASSRGQGASQPQHF.

The chain carries TRBV28 and TRBJ1-6; tentative D call: TRBD1 (5 bases). The CDR3 length is 14 residues. Per germline, CDR1 MDHEN and CDR2 SYDVKM. The V and J ends lost 7 bases and 9 bases respectively, with 16 bases between them. Here the CDR3 reads CASTPGQGSSPLHF. For the CDR3, the DNA is TGTGCCAGCACCCCAGGGCAGGGATCTTCACCCCTCCACTTT.

The genes are TRBV18 and TRBJ2-7, with TRBD1 identical over 11 bases. CDR1 is KGHSH, CDR2 LQKENI, per germline. This CDR3 is 16 amino acids long. The V and J ends lost 2 bases and 3 bases, in that order; junction bases with no gene match: 6. The CDR3 sequence is CASSPSPGTGGYEQYF. The CDR3 nucleotides read TGTGCCAGCTCACCAAGTCCCGGGACAGGGGGCTACGAGCAGTACTTC. The variable domain in full, completed from reference TRBV18 and TRBJ2-7, reads NAGVMQNPRHLVRRRGQEARLRCSPMKGHSHVYWYRQLPEEGLKFMVYLQKENIIDESGMPKERFSAEFPKEGPSILRIQQVVRGDSAAYFCASSPSPGTGGYEQYFGPGTRLTVT.

The chain combines TRBV7-8 with TRBJ1-1; 9 bases agree with TRBD1. V shed 3 bases, J shed 4 bases, and the junction held 9 bases outside the gene matches. Germline-derived CDR1 and CDR2 are SGHVS and FQNEAQ. The CDR3 loop spans 16 amino acids. This CDR3 reads CASSFVTGGGSTEAFF. The CDR3 DNA sequence: TGTGCCAGCAGCTTTGTAACAGGGGGCGGGAGCACTGAAGCTTTCTTT.

This clone was seen only a few times. The V gene is TRBV30, the J gene TRBJ1-1; possible D gene TRBD1, 5 bases. The CDR3 extends over 14 amino acids. In germline, CDR1 is GTSNPN, CDR2 SVGIG (reference sequence). V was pared by 3 bases and J by 3 bases, with 14 bases between. The CDR3, as DNA: TGTGCCTGGAGAAGGGACCTTGGTTACACTGAAGCTTTCTTT. It encodes CAWRRDLGYTEAFF.

Only one count was recorded for this clone. V usage is TRBV11-2 and J usage is TRBJ2-5, with TRBD2 identical over 10 bases. This CDR3 has 17 residues. Germline CDR1 SGHAT, CDR2 FQNNGV. J gave up 2 bases and V 1 base, and 7 bases lay outside the gene matches. The CDR3 bases are TGTGCCAGCAGCTTAGTCCCAGCGGGGGGGATTCAAGAGACCCAGTACTTC. Residues: CASSLVPAGGIQETQYF.

This clone was found once. The V call is TRBV7-8, the J call TRBJ2-6, with a possible D match to TRBD2 (5 bases). Germline-derived CDR1 and CDR2 are SGHVS and FQNEAQ. The CDR3 runs 16 residues. Trimming cost V 3 bases and J 0 bases, with 9 bases left between them. The CDR3 reads CASSFGKSSGANVLTF. CDR3 bases: TGTGCCAGCAGCTTCGGGAAGAGCTCTGGGGCCAACGTCCTGACTTTC.

The chain couples TRBV20-1 to TRBJ1-1; unclear D gene. V was shortened by 5 bases and J by 1 base, with 5 bases between the two germline ends. CDR1 and CDR2 from the germline V gene are DFQATT and SNEGSKA (reference sequence). This CDR3 has 11 residues. CDR3 DNA sequence: TGCAGTGCTTGGGCGAACACTGAAGCTTTCTTT. Translated, it gives CSAWANTEAFF.

The chain joins TRBV6-5 to TRBJ1-2; 7 nucleotides agree with TRBD1. CDR3 length: 16 amino acids. V gave up 2 bases and J gave up 0 bases; unmatched junction bases: 6. Germline-derived CDR1 and CDR2 are MNHEY and SVGAGI. The CDR3 region is CASSYPTGDSNYGYTF. CDR3 DNA: TGTGCCAGCAGTTACCCTACAGGGGATTCTAACTATGGCTACACCTTC.

This sequence joins TRBV30 and TRBJ1-1; the D gene is possibly TRBD1 (5 bases). CDR3 length: 13 residues. Trimming removed 4 bases from V and 11 bases from J, with 20 bases in between. Germline V gives CDR1 GTSNPN, CDR2 SVGIG (reference sequence). In nucleotides, the CDR3 is TGTGCCTGGACACTAGGGCTGGGGGATCACGCTTTCTTT. Its protein is CAWTLGLGDHAFF.

The chain recombines TRBV9 with TRBJ1-1; D not resolved. This CDR3 is built from 16 residues. Germline-derived CDR1 and CDR2 are SGDLS and YYNGEE. Trimming left V 4 bases short and J 4 bases short, with 20 bases between. CDR3 sequence (DNA): TGTGCCAGCAGCTCCCGCCAGGACCGTTGGGCCACTGAAGCTTTCTTT. This sequence encodes CASSSRQDRWATEAFF.

The chain recombines TRBV10-3 with TRBJ1-5; 9 bases align to TRBD1. Unmatched junction bases numbered 6, after V lost 0 bases and J lost 3 bases. Looked up from germline, CDR1 is ENHRY and CDR2 is SYGVKD. CDR3 length equals 17 residues. CDR3 sequence: CAISESIGTGYNQPQHF. The CDR3 region has the DNA TGTGCCATCAGTGAGTCGATAGGGACAGGGTACAATCAGCCCCAGCATTTT.

The chain links TRBV9 to TRBJ1-2; 7 nucleotides line up with TRBD1. Germline V gene sequence: CDR1 SGDLS, CDR2 YYNGEE. The CDR3 covers 16 residues. The ends lost 4 bases at V and 0 bases at J; junction bases unmatched: 9. The DNA for the CDR3 is TGTGCCAGCAGCCCCGGGGGGACAGAAGCTAACTATGGCTACACCTTC. Protein sequence: CASSPGGTEANYGYTF.

The chain combines TRBV10-1 with TRBJ1-1; 9 bases match TRBD1. CDR3 length: 18 residues. V lost 0 bases, J lost 4 bases, and 12 bases stayed unmatched. Germline CDR1 reads WNHNN; CDR2 reads SYGVQD (reference sequence). In DNA form, the CDR3 reads TGCGCCAGCAGTGAGTCGGGACAGGGAGAGTGGGGTACCACTGAAGCTTTCTTT. Residues: CASSESGQGEWGTTEAFF.

The V and J genes are TRBV18 and TRBJ1-6; TRBD1 is a possible D gene (5 bases). CDR3 size: 16 residues. Trimming pared 0 bases from V and 5 bases from J, leaving 11 bases between. CDR1 KGHSH and CDR2 LQKENI come from the germline V gene. The CDR3 region has the DNA TGTGCCAGCTCACCACCGATAATAGGGGATAATTCACCCCTCCACTTT. This translates into CASSPPIIGDNSPLHF.

The V call is TRBV2, the J call TRBJ2-5; D unresolved. The CDR3 extends over 10 amino acids. The germline CDR1 and CDR2 sequences are SNHLY and FYNNEI. V gave up 6 bases and J gave up 5 bases, with 4 bases separating them. The CDR3 region is CASSMETQYF. CDR3 nucleotides: TGTGCCAGCAGCATGGAGACCCAGTACTTC. The full variable domain, completed using reference TRBV2 and TRBJ2-5, is EPEVTQTPSHQVTQMGQEVILRCVPISNHLYFYWYRQILGQKVEFLVSFYNNEISEKSEIFDDQFSVERPDGSNFTLKIRSTKLEDSAMYFCASSMETQYFGPGTRLLVL.